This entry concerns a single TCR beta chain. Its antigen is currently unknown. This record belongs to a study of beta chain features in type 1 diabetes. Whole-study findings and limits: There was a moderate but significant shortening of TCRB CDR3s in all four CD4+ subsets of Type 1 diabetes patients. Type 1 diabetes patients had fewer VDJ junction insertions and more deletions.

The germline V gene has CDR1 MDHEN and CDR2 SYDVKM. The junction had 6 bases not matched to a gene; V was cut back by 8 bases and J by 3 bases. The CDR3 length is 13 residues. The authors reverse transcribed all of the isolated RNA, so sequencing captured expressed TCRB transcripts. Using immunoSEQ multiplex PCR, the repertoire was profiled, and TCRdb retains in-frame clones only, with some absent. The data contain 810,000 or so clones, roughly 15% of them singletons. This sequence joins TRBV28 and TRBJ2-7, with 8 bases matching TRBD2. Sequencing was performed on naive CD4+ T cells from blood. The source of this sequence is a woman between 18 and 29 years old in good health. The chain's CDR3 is CASFTSGGYEQYF. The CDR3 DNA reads TGTGCCAGCTTCACTAGCGGAGGCTACGAGCAGTACTTC.